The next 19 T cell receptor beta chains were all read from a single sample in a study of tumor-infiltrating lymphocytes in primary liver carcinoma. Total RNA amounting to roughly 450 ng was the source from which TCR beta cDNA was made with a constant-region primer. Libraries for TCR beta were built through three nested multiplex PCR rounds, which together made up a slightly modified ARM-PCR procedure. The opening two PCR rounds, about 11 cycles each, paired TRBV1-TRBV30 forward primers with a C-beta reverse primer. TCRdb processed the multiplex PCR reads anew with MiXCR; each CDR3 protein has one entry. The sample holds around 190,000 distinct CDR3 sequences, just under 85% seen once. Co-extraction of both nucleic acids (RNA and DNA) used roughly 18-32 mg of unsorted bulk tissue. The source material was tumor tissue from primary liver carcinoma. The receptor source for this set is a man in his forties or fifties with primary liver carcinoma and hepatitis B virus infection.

The CDR3 loop is CASSKTGGSGANVLTF. In DNA, the CDR3 is TGTGCCAGTAGTAAGACAGGGGGCTCTGGGGCCAACGTCCTGACTTTC. This rearrangement joins TRBV19 to TRBJ2-6, with 9 nucleotides matching TRBD1. The V segment lost 4 bases and the J segment 0 bases; nucleotides outside the gene matches: 1. The CDR3 extends over 16 amino acids. Germline V lookup: CDR1 LNHDA, CDR2 SQIVND (reference sequence). The full variable domain, with the rest looked up from reference TRBV19 and TRBJ2-6, is DGGITQSPKYLFRKEGQNVTLSCEQNLNHDAMYWYRQDPGQGLRLIYYSQIVNDFQKGDIAEGYSVSREKKESFPLTVTSAQKNPTAFYLCASSKTGGSGANVLTFGAGSRLTVL.

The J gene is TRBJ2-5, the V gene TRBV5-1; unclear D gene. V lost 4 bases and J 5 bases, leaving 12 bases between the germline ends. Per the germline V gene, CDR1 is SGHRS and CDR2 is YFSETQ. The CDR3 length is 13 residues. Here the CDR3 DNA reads TGCGCCAGCAGCATGGGTAATGCGGAGACCCAGTACTTC. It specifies CASSMGNAETQYF. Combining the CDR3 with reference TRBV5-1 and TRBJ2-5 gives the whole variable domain KAGVTQTPRYLIKTRGQQVTLSCSPISGHRSVSWYQQTPGQGLQFLFEYFSETQRNKGNFPGRFSGRQFSNSRSEMNVSTLELGDSALYLCASSMGNAETQYFGPGTRLLVL.

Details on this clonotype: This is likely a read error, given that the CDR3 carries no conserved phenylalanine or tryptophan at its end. CDR3 coding DNA: TGCGCCAGAAGCCAAAATCTGGGAGTGGGAGATACGCAGCATTTG. It translates to CARSQNLGVGDTQHL. J is TRBJ2-3 and V is TRBV4-3; D remains ambiguous. The J call may be wrong; the DNA end is better matched by TRBJ1-5. Germline V gene data show CDR1 as LGHNA and CDR2 as YSLEER. CDR3 length: 15 amino acids.

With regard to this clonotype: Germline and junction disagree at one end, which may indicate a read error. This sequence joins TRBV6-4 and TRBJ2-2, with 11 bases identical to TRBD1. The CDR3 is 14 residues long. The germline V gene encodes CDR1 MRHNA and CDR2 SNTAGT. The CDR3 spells CASSDGQGAGGLFF. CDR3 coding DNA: TGTGCTAGCAGTGACGGACAGGGGGCCGGGGGGCTGTTTTTT.

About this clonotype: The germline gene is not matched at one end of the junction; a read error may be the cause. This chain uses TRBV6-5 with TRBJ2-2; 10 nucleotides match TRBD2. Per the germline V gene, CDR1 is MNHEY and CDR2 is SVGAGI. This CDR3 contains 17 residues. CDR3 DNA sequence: TGTGCCAGCAGTTACTCGTGGTCTAGCGGGGGTACCGGGGAACTGTTTTTT. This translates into CASSYSWSSGGTGELFF.

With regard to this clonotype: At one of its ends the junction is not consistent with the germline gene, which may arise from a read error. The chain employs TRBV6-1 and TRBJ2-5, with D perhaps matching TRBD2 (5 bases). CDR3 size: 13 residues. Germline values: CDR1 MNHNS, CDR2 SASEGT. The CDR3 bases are TGTGTCAGCGGCCGAGTATCGTGGGAGACCCAGTATTTC. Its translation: CVSGRVSWETQYF.

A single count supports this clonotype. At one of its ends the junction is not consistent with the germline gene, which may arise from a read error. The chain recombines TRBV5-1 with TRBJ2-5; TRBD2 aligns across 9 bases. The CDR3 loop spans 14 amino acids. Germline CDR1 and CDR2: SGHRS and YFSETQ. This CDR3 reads CAIRSGRLQETQYF. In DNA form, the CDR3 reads TGCGCCATCAGGAGCGGGAGGCTTCAAGAGACTCAGTACTTC. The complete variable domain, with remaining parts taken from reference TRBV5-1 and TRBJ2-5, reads KAGVTQTPRYLIKTRGQQVTLSCSPISGHRSVSWYQQTPGQGLQFLFEYFSETQRNKGNFPGRFSGRQFSNSRSEMNVSTLELGDSALYLCAIRSGRLQETQYFGPGTRLLVL.

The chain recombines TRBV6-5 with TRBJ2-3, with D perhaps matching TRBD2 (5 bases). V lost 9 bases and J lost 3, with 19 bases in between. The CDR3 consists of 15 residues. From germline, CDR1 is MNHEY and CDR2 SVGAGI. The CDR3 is CARNPELTGTDTQYF. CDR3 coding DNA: TGTGCCAGAAACCCAGAACTAACGGGAACAGATACGCAGTATTTT.

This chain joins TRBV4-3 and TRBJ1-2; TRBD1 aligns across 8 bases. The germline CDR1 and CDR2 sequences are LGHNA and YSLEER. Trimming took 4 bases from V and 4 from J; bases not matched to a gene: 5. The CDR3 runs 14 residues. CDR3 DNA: TGCGCCAGCAGCCTCCAGGGGGCAGCCTATGGCTACACCTTC. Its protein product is CASSLQGAAYGYTF.

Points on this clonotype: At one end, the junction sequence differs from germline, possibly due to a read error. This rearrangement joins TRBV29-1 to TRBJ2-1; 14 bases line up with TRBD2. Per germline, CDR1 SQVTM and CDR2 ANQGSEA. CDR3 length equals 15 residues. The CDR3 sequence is CSIGLAGGFYNEQFF. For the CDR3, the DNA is TGTAGCATTGGACTAGCGGGAGGATTCTACAATGAGCAGTTCTTC.

The CDR3 coding sequence is TGTGCCAGCAGGATCGGGCCCGTGGTTATGGCCACTGGGGAGCTGTTTTTT. Amino acid sequence: CASRIGPVVMATGELFF. This chain connects TRBV6-1 to TRBJ2-2, with D unclear. V lost 6 bases to trimming and J lost 8 bases, with 25 bases between them. Germline-derived CDR1 and CDR2 are MNHNS and SASEGT. The CDR3 is 17 residues long.

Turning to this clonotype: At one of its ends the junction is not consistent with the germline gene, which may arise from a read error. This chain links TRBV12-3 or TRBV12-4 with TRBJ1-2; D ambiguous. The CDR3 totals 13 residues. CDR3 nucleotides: TGTGCCATCAGTTATACAGTGAACTATGGCTACACTTTC. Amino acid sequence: CAISYTVNYGYTF.

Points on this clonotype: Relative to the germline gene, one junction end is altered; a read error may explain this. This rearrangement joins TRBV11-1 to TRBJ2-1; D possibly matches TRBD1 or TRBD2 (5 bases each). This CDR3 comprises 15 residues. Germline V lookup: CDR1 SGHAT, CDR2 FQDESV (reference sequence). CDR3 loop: CASSLGLGTYNEQFF. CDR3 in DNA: TGTGCCAGCAGCTTAGGTCTGGGGACCTACAATGAGCAGTTTTTC.

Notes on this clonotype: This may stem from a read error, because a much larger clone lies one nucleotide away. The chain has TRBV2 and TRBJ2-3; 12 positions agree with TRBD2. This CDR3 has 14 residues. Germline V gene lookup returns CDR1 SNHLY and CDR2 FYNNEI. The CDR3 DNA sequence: TGTGCCAGCAGTGGACTAGCGGGAGCAGATACGCATTATTTT. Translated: CASSGLAGADTHYF.

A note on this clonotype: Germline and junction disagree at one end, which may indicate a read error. The chain's CDR3 is CATSLAGGGNQHQHF. CDR3 nucleotide sequence: TGTGCCACCAGCTTAGCAGGGGGCGGCAATCAGCACCAGCATTTT. The chain recombines TRBV11-2 with TRBJ1-5, with TRBD1 matching 8 bases. Germline V gene data show CDR1 as SGHAT and CDR2 as FQNNGV. The CDR3 spans 15 residues.

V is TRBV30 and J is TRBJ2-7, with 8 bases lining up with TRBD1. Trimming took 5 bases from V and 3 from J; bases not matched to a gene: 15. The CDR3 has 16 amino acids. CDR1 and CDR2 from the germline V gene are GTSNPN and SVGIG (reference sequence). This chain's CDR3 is CAWLGPGTGQNYEQYF. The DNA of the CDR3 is TGTGCCTGGTTAGGACCCGGGACAGGCCAAAACTACGAGCAGTACTTC.

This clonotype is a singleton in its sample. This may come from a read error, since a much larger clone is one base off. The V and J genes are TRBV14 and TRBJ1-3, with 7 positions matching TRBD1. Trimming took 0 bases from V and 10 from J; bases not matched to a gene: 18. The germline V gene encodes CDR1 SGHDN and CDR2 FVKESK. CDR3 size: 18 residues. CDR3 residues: CASSQDRDSRSRPKTIYF. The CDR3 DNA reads TGTGCCAGCAGCCAAGACCGGGACAGCCGGAGTAGGCCCAAAACCATATATTTT.

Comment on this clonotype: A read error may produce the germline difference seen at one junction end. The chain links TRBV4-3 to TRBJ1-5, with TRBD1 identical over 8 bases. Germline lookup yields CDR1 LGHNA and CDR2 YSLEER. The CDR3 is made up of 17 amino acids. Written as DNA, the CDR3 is TGCGCCAGCAGGCAAGAAAATCTCCCAGGGGGCAATCAGCCCCAGCGTTTT. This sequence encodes CASRQENLPGGNQPQRF.

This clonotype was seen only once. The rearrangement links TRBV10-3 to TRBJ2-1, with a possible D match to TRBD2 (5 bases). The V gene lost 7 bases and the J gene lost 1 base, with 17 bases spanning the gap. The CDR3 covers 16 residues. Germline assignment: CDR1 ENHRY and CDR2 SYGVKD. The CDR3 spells CAITLWASRSYNEQFF. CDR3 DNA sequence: TGTGCCATCACCCTGTGGGCTAGCAGGTCCTACAATGAGCAGTTCTTC.